The rows below give T cell receptor beta chains drawn from one sample of a study of OX40 agonist ivuxolimab in advanced cancers. TCRdb keeps only in-frame clones here, not all; method: immunoSEQ multiplex PCR. The data show roughly 75,000 clones, more than 90% seen once. Sample: CD4+ or CD8+ T cells sorted from blood, taken in a trial of the OX40 agonist ivuxolimab. Receptors originate from an adult with an advanced solid tumor such as melanoma, head and neck, liver or kidney cancer. Each CDR3 is given with its conserved first and last residue. Each record gives: J gene, V gene, D gene, clone size, CDR3 protein, CDR3 DNA. The D gene is left open where the match is weak. The size field is filled for only some rows; it gives once, few, many or a size class.

TRBJ2-7,TRBV7-2,.,.,CASSLAGGKHEQYF,TGTGCCAGCAGCTTAGCCGGCGGCAAGCACGAGCAGTACTTC
TRBJ1-5,TRBV6-5,TRBD1,few,CASSLTQGAGQPQHF,TGTGCCAGCAGCCTAACACAGGGGGCTGGGCAGCCCCAGCATTTT
TRBJ1-5,TRBV6-1,.,.,CASSERAMEVMRNQPQHF,TGTGCCAGCAGTGAAAGGGCGATGGAGGTGATGAGGAATCAGCCCCAGCATTTT
TRBJ2-3,TRBV19,TRBD1,.,CASGPRGRGTDTQYF,TGTGCCAGTGGACCCAGGGGGCGCGGCACAGATACGCAGTATTTT
TRBJ2-1,TRBV6-6,TRBD2,.,CASSYGTRALEQFF,TGTGCCAGCAGTTACGGGACTAGGGCGTTGGAGCAGTTCTTC
TRBJ2-1,TRBV29-1,TRBD2,.,CSVVTSGRDEQFF,TGCAGCGTAGTGACTAGCGGGAGGGATGAGCAGTTCTTC
TRBJ2-3,TRBV7-9,.,.,CASSSSRGTDTQYF,TGTGCCAGCAGCTCTAGCAGAGGCACAGATACGCAGTATTTT
TRBJ1-5,TRBV28,.,once,CASSAQGTQHF,TGTGCCAGCAGCGCACAGGGAACTCAGCATTTT
TRBJ1-5,TRBV19,.,.,CASSIGTGPGTVRPQHF,TGTGCCAGTAGTATAGGTACAGGGCCGGGTACCGTTAGGCCCCAGCATTTT
TRBJ2-1,TRBV5-1,TRBD2,.,CASSLETSNTQFF,TGCGCCAGCAGCTTAGAGACTAGCAACACCCAGTTCTTC
TRBJ2-3,TRBV6-1,TRBD2,.,CASSDLAGGAADTQYF,TGTGCCAGCAGTGATCTTGCGGGGGGCGCCGCAGATACGCAGTATTTT
TRBJ1-3,TRBV5-1,TRBD1,.,CASSVTGALSGNTIYF,TGCGCCAGCAGCGTAACAGGGGCTCTCTCTGGAAACACCATATATTTT
TRBJ1-6,TRBV20-1,.,.,CSAGNGSPLHF,TGCAGTGCCGGAAATGGTTCACCCCTCCACTTT
TRBJ2-1,TRBV11-3,.,few,CASSLEASLLYNEQFF,TGTGCCAGCAGCCTCGAAGCCAGCCTTCTATACAATGAGCAGTTCTTC